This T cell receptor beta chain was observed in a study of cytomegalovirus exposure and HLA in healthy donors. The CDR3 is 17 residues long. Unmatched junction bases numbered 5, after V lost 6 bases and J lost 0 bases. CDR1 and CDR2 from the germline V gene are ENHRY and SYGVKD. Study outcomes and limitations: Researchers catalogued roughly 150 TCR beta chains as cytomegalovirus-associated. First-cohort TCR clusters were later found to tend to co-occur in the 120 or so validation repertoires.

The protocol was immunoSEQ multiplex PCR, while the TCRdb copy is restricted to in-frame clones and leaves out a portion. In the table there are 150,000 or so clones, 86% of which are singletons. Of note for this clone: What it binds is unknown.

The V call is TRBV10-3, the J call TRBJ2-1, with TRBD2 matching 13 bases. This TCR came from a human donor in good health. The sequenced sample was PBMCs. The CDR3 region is CAIRKTSGGTSYNEQFF. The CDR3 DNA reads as TGTGCCATCAGGAAGACTAGCGGGGGGACCTCCTACAATGAGCAGTTCTTC.